These 2 T cell receptor beta chains share one sample of origin, sequenced in a study of a mutant IDH1 vaccine in newly diagnosed glioma. Time point of the sample: week 11, during vaccination. Each dose of the vaccine consisted of 300 ug of mutant IDH1 20-mer peptide, with topical imiquimod. Clones were read by immunoSEQ multiplex PCR, and TCRdb kept only the in-frame ones, dropping some. The sample holds about 120,000 clones; around 90% are singletons and the top ten take under 0.8%. Antigens for these TCRs are unknown. The sample here was PBMCs, taken from a glioma patient whose treatment included an IDH1 peptide vaccine. Source of these receptors: a woman between 45 and 65 years old with glioma.

V usage is TRBV6-5 and J usage is TRBJ1-2, with 7 bases that match TRBD1. J was trimmed by 5 bases and V by 5 bases; bases with no gene match: 8. The CDR3 length is 14 residues. CDR1 and CDR2 from the germline V gene are MNHEY and SVGAGI. CDR3 sequence: CASSAQGDVYGYTF. The CDR3 DNA is TGTGCCAGCAGTGCTCAGGGGGATGTTTATGGCTACACCTTC.

The chain is built from TRBV5-3 and TRBJ1-1; no clear D gene. TRBV5-3 counts as an open reading frame of uncertain function. V lost 4 bases and J lost 1, with 5 bases in between. This CDR3 has 12 residues. CDR3 sequence: CARSLKNTEAFF. The CDR3 DNA follows: TGTGCCAGAAGCCTTAAGAACACTGAAGCTTTCTTT.